The 27 T cell receptor beta chains reported below all come from one sample, sequenced in a study of radiation and T cells in renal cell carcinoma. Time point described: baseline pretreatment blood. The sample's treatment: 15 Gy SBRT to primary tumor, nephrectomy 4 weeks later. This table comes from immunoSEQ multiplex PCR, and its TCRdb copy is limited to in-frame clones, with some not included. The profile covers roughly 150,000 clones, with 88% appearing a single time and 3.5% to 5% taken by the ten largest. The sample consisted of blood, taken from a patient whose treatment included radiotherapy and nephrectomy. Receptors originate from a woman between 65 and 79 years old with renal cell carcinoma.

V is TRBV5-1 and J is TRBJ1-2; D is perhaps TRBD1 (5 bases). The CDR3 has 13 amino acids. CDR1 and CDR2 (germline): SGHRS, YFSETQ. V dropped 1 base and J dropped 8 bases, with 12 bases sitting between them. The CDR3 nucleotides are TGCGCCAGCAGCTTGAGGGGCGGGGTCGGCTACACCTTC. Its translation is CASSLRGGVGYTF.

The chain carries TRBV5-1 and TRBJ2-5, with 8 bases lining up with TRBD2. The CDR3 is made up of 15 amino acids. The germline gives CDR1 SGHRS, CDR2 YFSETQ. J was trimmed by 2 bases and V by 0 bases; bases with no gene match: 3. As DNA, the CDR3 is TGCGCCAGCAGCTTGGCGGCTAGCGGGCAAGAGACCCAGTACTTC. Translation: CASSLAASGQETQYF.

V gene TRBV27 combines with J gene TRBJ2-1; a possible D gene is TRBD1 (7 bases). Germline CDR1 and CDR2: MNHEY and SMNVEV (reference sequence). This CDR3 comprises 15 residues. The V gene lost 6 bases and the J gene lost 4 bases, with 16 bases spanning the gap. CDR3 in amino acids: CASRTNRGGYNEQFF. DNA of the CDR3: TGTGCCAGCAGGACTAACAGGGGAGGTTACAATGAGCAGTTCTTC.

The chain couples TRBV4-1 to TRBJ1-2, with D maybe TRBD1 (5 bases). V lost 4 bases, J lost 4 bases, and 10 bases lay in between. Germline assignment: CDR1 MGHRA and CDR2 YSYEKL. The CDR3 runs to 13 residues. The CDR3 DNA reads TGCGCCAGCAGCCTGGGACGGCTCTATGGCTACACCTTC. It is translated as CASSLGRLYGYTF.

This clone occurred a few times. The chain couples TRBV29-1 to TRBJ1-1; D uncertain. The ends were cut back, 2 bases at V and 4 bases at J, with 11 bases in the middle. Germline V gene data show CDR1 as SQVTM and CDR2 as ANQGSEA. The CDR3 covers 13 residues. The CDR3 DNA sequence: TGCAGCGTTGAATCTAAGGGAGGCACTGAAGCTTTCTTT. Translated, it gives CSVESKGGTEAFF.

The CDR3 DNA follows: TGTGCCAGCAGCGCGACCGGCGGCAGGGCTAATTCACCCCTCCACTTT. Translation: CASSATGGRANSPLHF. The V and J genes are TRBV9 and TRBJ1-6, with D possibly being TRBD1 (5 bases). The CDR3 sequence is 16 residues long. Deletions cut 3 bases from V and 6 bases from J, with 16 bases between. Germline V CDR1 and CDR2: SGDLS, YYNGEE.

The chain couples TRBV30 to TRBJ1-6, with a weak D call TRBD1 (5 bases). V was clipped by 8 bases and J by 8 bases, with 19 bases between them. The CDR3 is 14 residues long. Per the germline V gene, CDR1 is GTSNPN and CDR2 is SVGIG (reference sequence). CDR3 DNA: TGTGCCGGCCGACAGTTCCCGCCGGATTCACCCCTCCACTTT. This translates into CAGRQFPPDSPLHF.

The chain recombines TRBV28 with TRBJ1-5; D not certain. CDR3 size: 14 residues. V lost 5 bases to trimming and J lost 4 bases, with 12 bases between them. The germline V gene encodes CDR1 MDHEN and CDR2 SYDVKM. Here the CDR3 reads CASSPVRANQPQHF. DNA of the CDR3: TGTGCCAGCAGTCCGGTCAGAGCGAATCAGCCCCAGCATTTT.

This clone was picked up one time. J is TRBJ1-1 and V is TRBV7-2; 7 bases align to TRBD1. This CDR3 is built from 14 residues. Losses at the gene ends were 5 bases for V and 3 bases for J; bases not matched to a gene: 6. The germline V gene encodes CDR1 SGHTA and CDR2 FQGNSA. DNA for the CDR3: TGTGCCAGCAGCATCAACAGGGGTGACACTGAAGCTTTCTTT. Translated: CASSINRGDTEAFF.

In this sample, this clone turned up once. CDR3 in DNA: TGTGCCACTACGGGACAGGGAGAGACCCAGTACTTC. Its translation is CATTGQGETQYF. The chain joins TRBV19 to TRBJ2-5; 9 bases are shared with TRBD1. CDR1 LNHDA and CDR2 SQIVND come from the germline V gene (reference sequence). The CDR3 has 12 residues. The junction had 4 bases not matched to a gene; V was cut back by 10 bases and J by 4 bases.

The rearrangement joins TRBV6-1 to TRBJ2-3; D is unclear. V lost 3 bases and J lost 0, with 13 bases in between. CDR1 is MNHNS and CDR2 is SASEGT in the germline V gene. The CDR3 runs to 16 residues. This CDR3 reads CASSDRHKYSTDTQYF. For the CDR3, the DNA is TGTGCCAGCAGTGACAGGCACAAATATAGCACAGATACGCAGTATTTT.

The chain joins TRBV7-2 to TRBJ2-5; unclear D gene. Trimming pared 0 bases from V and 5 bases from J, leaving 13 bases between. The CDR3 length is 15 residues. In germline, CDR1 is SGHTA, CDR2 FQGNSA. In DNA, the CDR3 is TGTGCCAGCAGCTTAGCGCCCGGGTCCGGTGAGACCCAGTACTTC. Translating gives CASSLAPGSGETQYF. The full variable domain, in which reference TRBV7-2 and TRBJ2-5 provide the parts outside the CDR3, is GAGVSQSPSNKVTEKGKDVELRCDPISGHTALYWYRQSLGQGLEFLIYFQGNSAPDKSGLPSDRFSAERTGGSVSTLTIQRTQQEDSAVYLCASSLAPGSGETQYFGPGTRLLVL.

The rearrangement links TRBV5-1 to TRBJ2-7, with D possibly called TRBD1 or TRBD2 (5 bases each). In germline, CDR1 is SGHRS, CDR2 YFSETQ. This CDR3 spans 14 amino acids. V shed 4 bases and J shed 2 bases, with 13 bases lying between them. The CDR3 loop reads CASSGDRLAYEQYF. DNA of the CDR3: TGCGCCAGCAGCGGGGACCGATTGGCCTACGAGCAGTACTTC.

The V gene is TRBV4-2, the J gene TRBJ2-7; 11 nucleotides line up with TRBD2. J was trimmed by 10 bases and V by 0 bases; bases with no gene match: 8. Per germline, CDR1 LGHNA and CDR2 YNFKEQ. The CDR3 extends over 15 amino acids. CDR3 sequence (DNA): TGTGCCAGCAGCCAAGATAAGACTAGCGGGGCCCTTCAGTACTTC. The encoded protein is CASSQDKTSGALQYF.

The chain links TRBV7-2 to TRBJ1-5; tentatively, D is TRBD1 (6 bases). V was trimmed by 5 bases and J by 0 bases, leaving 11 bases between them. Germline V lookup: CDR1 SGHTA, CDR2 FQGNSA. The CDR3 sequence is 15 residues long. The CDR3 sequence is CASSEGQSSNQPQHF. In nucleotides, the CDR3 is TGTGCCAGCAGCGAAGGACAGTCTAGCAATCAGCCCCAGCATTTT.

This clone was observed a handful of times. V and J are TRBV4-3 and TRBJ2-6, with D perhaps matching TRBD1 or TRBD2 (5 bases each). CDR3 length: 18 residues. The ends were cut back, 0 bases at V and 0 bases at J, with 12 bases in the middle. Germline CDR1 is LGHNA and CDR2 is YSLEER. CDR3 nucleotide sequence: TGCGCCAGCAGCCAAGATCCAGGGACCTACTCTGGGGCCAACGTCCTGACTTTC. As protein: CASSQDPGTYSGANVLTF.

This clone was observed a few times. The chain employs TRBV4-1 and TRBJ1-1; D call uncertain. V dropped 8 bases and J dropped 3 bases, with 13 bases sitting between them. Germline assignment: CDR1 MGHRA and CDR2 YSYEKL. This CDR3 has 13 amino acids. The CDR3 is CASGPQVYTEAFF. The CDR3 DNA reads as TGCGCCAGCGGGCCCCAAGTGTACACTGAAGCTTTCTTT.

The gene calls are TRBV4-1 and TRBJ1-5, with no clear D. Trimming took off 1 base at V and 7 bases at J, with 11 bases between the two ends. The germline CDR1 and CDR2 sequences are MGHRA and YSYEKL. The CDR3 runs 14 residues. CDR3 sequence (DNA): TGCGCCAGCAGCCAAGTCGGGGTAAGCCAGCCCCAGCATTTT. Translation: CASSQVGVSQPQHF.

The J gene is TRBJ2-3, the V gene TRBV4-3, with TRBD1 identical over 7 bases. After removal of 5 bases from V and 3 bases from J, the junction contained 11 bases not matched to a gene. The V gene's germline CDR1 is LGHNA and CDR2 YSLEER. The CDR3 sequence is 16 residues long. CDR3 coding DNA: TGCGCCAGCAGCACCTCCCAGGGGGTCGGGACAGATACGCAGTATTTT. Translating gives CASSTSQGVGTDTQYF.

J is TRBJ2-7 and V is TRBV6-5; 8 bases align to TRBD2. J was trimmed by 4 bases and V by 0 bases; bases with no gene match: 5. Germline V CDR1 and CDR2: MNHEY, SVGAGI. The CDR3 totals 15 residues. CDR3 region: CASSYSAGGPYEQYF. The CDR3 coding sequence is TGTGCCAGCAGTTACTCGGCGGGGGGTCCGTACGAGCAGTACTTC.

This rearrangement joins TRBV16 to TRBJ2-7; the D is unclear. The CDR3 covers 15 residues. Germline loops: CDR1 KGHSY, CDR2 FQNENV. V lost 0 bases, J lost 1 base, and 10 bases lay in between. CDR3 loop: CASSQSGGRSYEQYF. For the CDR3, the DNA is TGTGCCAGCAGCCAATCGGGTGGGCGATCCTACGAGCAGTACTTC.

The chain links TRBV5-1 to TRBJ2-7; D not resolved. Trimming took off 4 bases at V and 0 bases at J, with 14 bases between the two ends. The CDR3 is made up of 15 amino acids. The germline V gene encodes CDR1 SGHRS and CDR2 YFSETQ. CDR3 coding DNA: TGCGCCAGCAGCCGGCTAGGTGGCAGCTCCTACGAGCAGTACTTC. As protein: CASSRLGGSSYEQYF.

To note about this clone: No DNA is shown, since the ends of the CDR3 on it are uncertain; the CDR3 is the one TCRdb lists. The V gene is TRBV9, the J gene TRBJ2-7; TRBD2 is the table's D call, not checked against the DNA. A total of 12 residues make up the CDR3, ends included. Per the germline V gene, CDR1 is SGDLS and CDR2 is YYNGEE. CDR3 region: CASSVGGGSLYF.

The chain carries TRBV5-1 and TRBJ2-7; D possibly uses TRBD1 or TRBD2 (6 bases each). The CDR3 covers 13 residues. From germline, CDR1 is SGHRS and CDR2 YFSETQ. V was shortened by 4 bases and J by 7 bases, with 15 bases between the two germline ends. CDR3 nucleotide sequence: TGCGCCAGCAGCGCCCCGGGGGCCAGGGAGCAGTACTTC. Its translation: CASSAPGAREQYF.

J is TRBJ2-2 and V is TRBV6-6, with D possibly matching TRBD2 (5 bases). The V end was cut by 4 bases, the J end by 4 bases, with 10 bases between. CDR3 size: 14 residues. Germline CDR1 and CDR2: MNHNY and SVGAGI (reference sequence). The CDR3 DNA reads as TGTGCCAGCAGTTCAAGCGGCATCACCGGGGAGCTGTTTTTT. As protein: CASSSSGITGELFF.

This clone has a handful of counts. One end of the junction does not line up with germline, which may come from a read error. The chain combines TRBV30 with TRBJ1-1; D is unresolved. Germline V CDR1 and CDR2: GTSNPN, SVGIG (reference sequence). This CDR3 contains 10 residues. CDR3 protein: CAWHNNEAFF. CDR3 DNA: TGTGCCTGGCATAACAATGAAGCTTTCTTT. The full variable domain, rest sourced from reference TRBV30 and TRBJ1-1, is SQTIHQWPATLVQPVGSPLSLECTVEGTSNPNLYWYRQAAGRGLQLLFYSVGIGQISSEVPQNLSASRPQDRQFILSSKKLLLSDSGFYLCAWHNNEAFFGQGTRLTVV.

The chain carries TRBV5-4 and TRBJ2-1; 9 bases line up with TRBD2. With V trimmed by 0 bases and J by 8 bases, 6 bases remained unmatched. Germline CDR1 SGHNT, CDR2 YYREEE (reference sequence). The CDR3 consists of 15 residues. In DNA, the CDR3 is TGTGCCAGCAGCTTGGACGCGGGGGGGCTGGATGAGCAGTTCTTC. Translating gives CASSLDAGGLDEQFF.